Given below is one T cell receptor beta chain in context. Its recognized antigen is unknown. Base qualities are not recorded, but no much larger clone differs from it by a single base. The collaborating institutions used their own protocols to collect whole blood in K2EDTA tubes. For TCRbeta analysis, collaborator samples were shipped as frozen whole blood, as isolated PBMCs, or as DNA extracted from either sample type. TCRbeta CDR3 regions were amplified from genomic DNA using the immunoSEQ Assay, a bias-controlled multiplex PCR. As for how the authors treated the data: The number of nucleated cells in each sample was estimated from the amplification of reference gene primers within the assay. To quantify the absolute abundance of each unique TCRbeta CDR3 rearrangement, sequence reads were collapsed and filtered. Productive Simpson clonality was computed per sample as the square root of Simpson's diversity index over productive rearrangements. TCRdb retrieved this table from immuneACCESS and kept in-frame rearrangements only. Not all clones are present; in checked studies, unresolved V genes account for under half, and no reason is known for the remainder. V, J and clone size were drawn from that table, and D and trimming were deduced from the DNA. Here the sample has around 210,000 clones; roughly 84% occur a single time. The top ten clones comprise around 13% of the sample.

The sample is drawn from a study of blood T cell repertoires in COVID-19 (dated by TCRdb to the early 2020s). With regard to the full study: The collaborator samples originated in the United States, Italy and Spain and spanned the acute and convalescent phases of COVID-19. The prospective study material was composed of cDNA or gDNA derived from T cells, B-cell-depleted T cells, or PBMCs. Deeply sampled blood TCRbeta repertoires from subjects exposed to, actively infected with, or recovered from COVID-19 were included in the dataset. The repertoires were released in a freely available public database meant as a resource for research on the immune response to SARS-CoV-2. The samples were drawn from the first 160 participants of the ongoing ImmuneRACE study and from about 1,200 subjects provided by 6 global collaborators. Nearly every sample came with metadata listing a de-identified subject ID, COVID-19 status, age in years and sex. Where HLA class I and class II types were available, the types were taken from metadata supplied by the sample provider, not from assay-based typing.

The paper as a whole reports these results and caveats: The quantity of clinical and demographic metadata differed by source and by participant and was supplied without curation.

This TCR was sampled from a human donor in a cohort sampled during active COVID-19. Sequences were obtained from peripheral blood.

The CDR3 protein sequence reads: CASSPGQGAAHVEQYF. The DNA reads TGCGCCAGCAGCCCCGGACAGGGGGCGGCCCATGTCGAGCAGTACTTC. The chain employs TRBV5-1 and TRBJ2-7; 11 junctional bases match TRBD1. The germline V gene encodes CDR1 SGHRS and CDR2 YFSETQ. Spanning cysteine to phenylalanine, the CDR3 consists of 16 amino acids. Kept here is only the CDR3 DNA, which spans 48 bases and is read in frame from base 1. V ends up 4 bases short and J 6 bases short, with an unmatched junction base count of 12.